The 32 T cell receptor beta chains below were found in one sample sequenced in a study of cytomegalovirus exposure and HLA in healthy donors. The PCR was carried out with 60 Vbeta primers and 13 Jbeta primers. The assay was immunoSEQ multiplex PCR, and TCRdb's table has in-frame clones only and misses some. The table shows more than 150,000 clones, with 84% occurring only once. Sample: PBMCs. Source of these receptors: a woman between 45 and 65 years old in good health and CMV-seropositive.

The rearrangement joins TRBV19 to TRBJ2-3; 11 bases map to TRBD1. The germline CDR1 and CDR2 sequences are LNHDA and SQIVND (reference sequence). The CDR3 is 14 residues long. With V trimmed by 6 bases and J by 5 bases, 4 bases remained unmatched. The CDR3 nucleotides are TGTGCCAGTAGAGGGGACAGGGGGTTAGATACGCAGTATTTT. Its protein product is CASRGDRGLDTQYF.

The CDR3 nucleotides are TGCGCCAGCAGCTTGGAGGGACAGGGGGTCGGTGAGCAGTTCTTC. Translated: CASSLEGQGVGEQFF. The chain uses TRBV5-1 and TRBJ2-1, with 11 bases fitting TRBD1. The CDR3 covers 15 residues. Germline V lookup: CDR1 SGHRS, CDR2 YFSETQ. V shed 0 bases, J shed 9 bases, and the junction held 5 bases outside the gene matches.

J is TRBJ2-7 and V is TRBV5-1; no clear D. The CDR3 contains 14 residues. CDR1 SGHRS and CDR2 YFSETQ come from the germline V gene. Trimming shortened V by 1 base and J by 7 bases, and 15 bases separated the two germline ends. The CDR3 here is CASSLQERSAEQYF. In DNA form, the CDR3 reads TGCGCCAGCAGCTTGCAGGAAAGGTCGGCGGAGCAGTACTTC.

Regarding this clone: Sequence at one end of the junction differs from germline and may be a read error. The CDR3 sequence: CSSSLPGRYERYF. CDR3 in DNA: TGTTCCAGCAGCTTACCAGGGCGATACGAGCGGTACTTC. The chain recombines TRBV7-9 with TRBJ2-7; D possibly corresponds to TRBD1 (5 bases). CDR3 length: 13 amino acids. From germline, CDR1 is SEHNR and CDR2 FQNEAQ (reference sequence).

This clone showed up just a few times. The gene calls are TRBV6-5 and TRBJ2-7; 9 nucleotides match TRBD1. V lost 5 bases to trimming and J lost 7 bases; unmatched junction nucleotides: 6. Germline loops: CDR1 MNHEY, CDR2 SVGAGI. The CDR3 spans 13 residues. Here the CDR3 reads CASSGGTGREQYF. CDR3 DNA sequence: TGTGCCAGCAGTGGGGGGACAGGGAGGGAGCAGTACTTC.

As DNA, the CDR3 is TGCAGCGTTTTTGGGGCAACAACTAATGAAAAACTGTTTTTT. Amino acids: CSVFGATTNEKLFF. J is TRBJ1-4 and V is TRBV29-1, with D perhaps TRBD1 (5 bases). CDR1 and CDR2 (germline): SQVTM, ANQGSEA. This CDR3 has 14 amino acids. The V and J ends lost 5 bases and 0 bases respectively, with 10 bases between them.

This clone was counted a few times. The CDR3 loop is CASSGGGLTYNEQFF. CDR3 coding DNA: TGTGCCAGCAGTGGGGGGGGCCTGACGTACAATGAGCAGTTCTTC. The chain uses TRBV9 and TRBJ2-1, with a possible D match to TRBD2 (7 bases). The CDR3 sequence is 15 residues long. V lost 5 bases and J 4 bases, leaving 16 bases between the germline ends. Germline loops: CDR1 SGDLS, CDR2 YYNGEE.

V usage is TRBV21-1 and J usage is TRBJ2-5; whether TRBD2, the table's D call, matches the DNA was not checked. The J call is doubtful: the DNA matches TRBJ2-7 better. TRBV21-1 constitutes a pseudogene. The CDR3 is made up of 14 amino acids. CDR3 bases: TGTGCCAGCAGCAAAAGCGGCAGATCCTACGAGCAGTACTTC. It yields the protein CASSKSGRSYEQYF.

This chain uses TRBV6-5 with TRBJ2-2; possibly TRBD2 for D (5 bases). Germline CDR1 reads MNHEY; CDR2 reads SVGAGI. Trimming left V 6 bases short and J 3 bases short, with 14 bases between. The CDR3 is made up of 15 amino acids. CDR3: CASRGGTEDTGELFF. The CDR3 DNA follows: TGTGCCAGCAGAGGAGGTACCGAGGACACCGGGGAGCTGTTTTTT.

The V gene is TRBV14, the J gene TRBJ2-1; TRBD1 matches 7 bases. The germline V gene has CDR1 SGHDN and CDR2 FVKESK. The CDR3 is made up of 12 amino acids. V shed 3 bases and J 11 bases; nucleotides not matched to a gene: 4. This chain's CDR3 is CASSQGQLKQFF. CDR3 sequence (DNA): TGTGCCAGCAGCCAGGGACAGCTTAAGCAGTTCTTC.

The rearrangement joins TRBV18 to TRBJ1-1; D not resolved. CDR1 and CDR2 from the germline V gene are KGHSH and LQKENI. Trimming left V 6 bases short and J 0 bases short, with 14 bases between. The CDR3 is 15 residues long. CDR3 nucleotides: TGTGCCAGCTCCGTAATTGGAGACTTGAACACTGAAGCTTTCTTT. Protein sequence: CASSVIGDLNTEAFF.

This chain joins TRBV7-9 and TRBJ1-1, with D unclear. The CDR3 has 14 residues. Trimming left V 2 bases short and J 0 bases short, with 7 bases between. Per the germline V gene, CDR1 is SEHNR and CDR2 is FQNEAQ (reference sequence). CDR3 sequence: CASSLMAVNTEAFF. The CDR3 DNA is TGTGCCAGCAGCTTAATGGCAGTGAACACTGAAGCTTTCTTT.

The CDR3 coding sequence is TGTGCCACCAGCAGAGTCAAAGGGGCCAGCTCCTACAATGAGCAGTTCTTC. It encodes CATSRVKGASSYNEQFF. The gene calls are TRBV15 and TRBJ2-1; D may be TRBD1 (5 bases). The CDR3 length is 17 residues. Germline values: CDR1 LNHNV, CDR2 YYDKDF (reference sequence). V lost 1 base and J lost 0, with 13 bases in between.

The chain has TRBV13 and TRBJ2-1; no clear D gene. CDR1 PRHDT and CDR2 FYEKMQ come from the germline V gene (reference sequence). V was pared by 1 base and J by 5 bases, with 9 bases between. The CDR3 contains 14 residues. CDR3 coding DNA: TGTGCCAGCAGCTTAGCTTTTGTAGACAATGAGCAGTTCTTC. Encoded protein: CASSLAFVDNEQFF.

The V and J genes are TRBV5-1 and TRBJ2-1; the match to TRBD2 covers 12 bases. Germline CDR1 and CDR2: SGHRS and YFSETQ. The V segment lost 3 bases and the J segment 5 bases; nucleotides outside the gene matches: 6. The CDR3 contains 16 residues. The CDR3 region has the DNA TGCGCCAGCAGCTGGGAGACTAGCGGGGGTCACAATGAGCAGTTCTTC. Amino acids: CASSWETSGGHNEQFF.

A word on this clone: The junction does not match germline at one end; this may be a read error. The V gene is TRBV7-7, the J gene TRBJ2-2, with 12 bases lining up with TRBD2. CDR3 length equals 18 residues. Germline V gene lookup returns CDR1 SSHAT and CDR2 FNYEAQ (reference sequence). CDR3 residues: CASTSTSGGPVNTGELFF. In DNA, the CDR3 is TGTGCTAGCACCTCGACTAGCGGGGGCCCTGTTAACACCGGGGAGCTGTTTTTT.

The chain employs TRBV4-2 and TRBJ2-1, with 10 bases lining up with TRBD2. The ends lost 0 bases at V and 4 bases at J; junction bases unmatched: 6. This CDR3 is 17 amino acids long. CDR1 is LGHNA and CDR2 is YNFKEQ in the germline V gene. CDR3 sequence: CASSQDLQRGGYNEQFF. For the CDR3, the DNA is TGTGCCAGCAGCCAAGATCTACAGCGGGGGGGATACAATGAGCAGTTCTTC.

The V call is TRBV18, the J call TRBJ2-2; TRBD1 matches 9 bases. Losses at the gene ends were 6 bases for V and 3 bases for J; bases not matched to a gene: 2. The CDR3 sequence is 14 residues long. Germline V lookup: CDR1 KGHSH, CDR2 LQKENI. CDR3 in DNA: TGTGCCAGCTCGCGGGACAGGGACACCGGGGAGCTGTTTTTT. Residues: CASSRDRDTGELFF. Combining the CDR3 with reference TRBV18 and TRBJ2-2 gives the whole variable domain NAGVMQNPRHLVRRRGQEARLRCSPMKGHSHVYWYRQLPEEGLKFMVYLQKENIIDESGMPKERFSAEFPKEGPSILRIQQVVRGDSAAYFCASSRDRDTGELFFGEGSRLTVL.

The V call is TRBV7-6, the J call TRBJ2-5; TRBD2 agrees at 10 bases. This CDR3 has 16 residues. J lost 5 bases, V lost 5 bases, and 11 bases had no gene match. CDR1 is SGHVS and CDR2 is FNYEAQ in the germline V gene. CDR3 loop: CASSPTSGVILETQYF. The CDR3 nucleotides read TGTGCCAGCAGCCCAACTAGCGGGGTCATTCTTGAGACCCAGTACTTC.

The J gene is TRBJ1-2, the V gene TRBV6-5; 11 positions match TRBD1. The CDR3 is 14 amino acids. Germline V gene data show CDR1 as MNHEY and CDR2 as SVGAGI. J gave up 2 bases and V 8 bases, and 4 bases lay outside the gene matches. CDR3 coding DNA: TGTGCCAGCCGTGGGACAGGGGGAAACTATGGCTACACCTTC. Translated, it gives CASRGTGGNYGYTF.

The rearrangement uses TRBV15 and TRBJ1-1, with TRBD1 as a possible D gene (6 bases). The length of the CDR3 is 17 residues. The germline V gene encodes CDR1 LNHNV and CDR2 YYDKDF (reference sequence). V lost 1 base to trimming and J lost 1 base, with 16 bases between them. The CDR3 coding sequence is TGTGCCACCAGCAGAGTGCCCCCGGACAGCTGGAACACTGAAGCTTTCTTT. Translated: CATSRVPPDSWNTEAFF.

This clone was counted once. This sequence joins TRBV4-3 and TRBJ2-7; maybe TRBD1 (5 bases). There are 13 residues in the CDR3. V was cut by 0 bases and J by 7 bases, with 10 bases left in between. Germline lookup yields CDR1 LGHNA and CDR2 YSLEER. The CDR3 coding sequence is TGCGCCAGCAGCCAAGATACAGGAAGGGAGCAGTACTTC. Its translation: CASSQDTGREQYF.

This clone appeared a few times. The chain employs TRBV6-1 and TRBJ1-1; D is unresolved. The V and J ends lost 0 bases and 7 bases respectively, with 12 bases between them. The CDR3 covers 14 residues. CDR1 and CDR2 from the germline V gene are MNHNS and SASEGT. The CDR3 here is CASSEAQSGGEAFF. CDR3 nucleotides: TGTGCCAGCAGTGAAGCCCAATCCGGTGGTGAAGCTTTCTTT.

The chain joins TRBV2 to TRBJ2-1, with 9 bases lining up with TRBD1. CDR1 is SNHLY, CDR2 FYNNEI, per germline. The CDR3 totals 15 residues. J lost 2 bases, V lost 5 bases, and 4 bases had no gene match. The CDR3 is CASSTGTGTYNEQFF. In DNA form, the CDR3 reads TGTGCCAGCAGTACCGGGACAGGGACCTACAATGAGCAGTTCTTC.

The chain combines TRBV30 with TRBJ1-4; tentative D call: TRBD1 (5 bases). The CDR3 extends over 13 amino acids. Trimming removed 4 bases from V and 2 bases from J, with 8 bases in between. Germline V gives CDR1 GTSNPN, CDR2 SVGIG (reference sequence). CDR3 sequence (DNA): TGTGCCTGGAAACAGGAGACTAATGAAAAACTGTTTTTT. It specifies CAWKQETNEKLFF.

This clone was seen a single time. The rearrangement links TRBV6-6 to TRBJ1-5; TRBD1 might be the D (5 bases). The V gene lost 7 bases and the J gene lost 6 bases, with 16 bases spanning the gap. Germline loops: CDR1 MNHNY, CDR2 SVGAGI (reference sequence). CDR3 length equals 14 residues. CDR3 coding DNA: TGTGCCAGCACCCCATGGGGGGGTGGTCAGCCCCAGCATTTT. As protein: CASTPWGGGQPQHF.

The gene calls are TRBV27 and TRBJ1-1; D ambiguous. Deletions cut 2 bases from V and 1 base from J, with 8 bases between. Germline V gene lookup returns CDR1 MNHEY and CDR2 SMNVEV (reference sequence). CDR3 length: 14 amino acids. The CDR3 is CASSLAGKNTEAFF. The CDR3 DNA reads TGTGCCAGCAGTTTAGCAGGAAAGAACACTGAAGCTTTCTTT.

V and J are TRBV6-1 and TRBJ1-5; 7 bases match TRBD1. V lost 5 bases, J lost 3 bases, and 7 bases stayed unmatched. The CDR3 covers 15 residues. Germline V CDR1 and CDR2: MNHNS, SASEGT. The chain's CDR3 is CASSTKTGNNQPQHF. The CDR3 DNA sequence: TGTGCCAGCAGTACAAAGACAGGGAACAATCAGCCCCAGCATTTT.

CDR3 sequence: CASSFRDRGQEEQYF. Written as DNA, the CDR3 is TGTGCCAGCAGTTTCCGGGACAGGGGGCAGGAGGAGCAGTACTTC. V is TRBV6-5 and J is TRBJ2-7; 12 nucleotides line up with TRBD1. Germline V gene sequence: CDR1 MNHEY, CDR2 SVGAGI. V dropped 4 bases and J dropped 7; count of bases not matched to a gene: 8. This CDR3 has 15 amino acids.

This chain joins TRBV6-1 and TRBJ1-4, with D possibly being TRBD1 (5 bases). The CDR3 consists of 15 residues. Germline loops: CDR1 MNHNS, CDR2 SASEGT. Trimming cost V 6 bases and J 2 bases, with 13 bases left between them. CDR3 bases: TGTGCCAGCAGATACGGGGGGGGGACTAATGAAAAACTGTTTTTT. This gives the protein CASRYGGGTNEKLFF.

This chain joins TRBV6-5 and TRBJ2-7; the match to TRBD2 covers 9 bases. Germline V gives CDR1 MNHEY, CDR2 SVGAGI. This CDR3 region has 15 residues. Trimming at V came to 6 bases and at J to 3 bases, leaving 9 bases not matched to a gene. The CDR3 spells CASRPPGLANYEQYF. As DNA, the CDR3 is TGTGCCAGCAGACCTCCGGGACTAGCAAACTACGAGCAGTACTTC.

This clone appeared once. The chain recombines TRBV28 with TRBJ1-2; 7 positions agree with TRBD1. The CDR3 length is 14 residues. Germline assignment: CDR1 MDHEN and CDR2 SYDVKM. Trimming removed 5 bases from V and 4 bases from J; junction bases left unmatched: 7. The CDR3 sequence is CASSPQGQTYGYTF. In DNA, the CDR3 is TGTGCCAGCAGTCCCCAGGGACAGACCTATGGCTACACCTTC.